A single sample is the source of the 10 T cell receptor beta chains below, sequenced in a study of identical twins. In TCRdb, the 5' RACE reads were re-called with MiXCR into one record per CDR3 protein. The data hold approximately 690,000 distinct CDR3 sequences, with 6.1% observed a single time. The sample comprised naive T cells sorted from blood. All receptors derive from a man between 18 and 29 years old in good health.

At least ten counts were recorded for this clonotype. V gene TRBV3-1 combines with J gene TRBJ2-1; 12 bases agree with TRBD2. Trimming removed 3 bases from V and 8 bases from J; junction bases left unmatched: 14. The CDR3 contains 18 residues. Germline CDR1 reads LGHDT; CDR2 reads YNNKEL (reference sequence). In DNA form, the CDR3 reads TGTGCCAGCAGCCAGATACTAAGGACTAGCGGGAAGGGGGATGAGCAGTTCTTC. Its translation is CASSQILRTSGKGDEQFF.

This clonotype was seen at least ten times. V gene TRBV6-2 or TRBV6-3 combines with J gene TRBJ2-7; D may be TRBD2 (6 bases). Germline V CDR1 and CDR2: MNHEY, SVGEGT. The CDR3 has 15 residues. V was shortened by 0 bases and J by 6 bases, with 15 bases between the two germline ends. This CDR3 is CASSYSAGSTSEQYF. The CDR3 nucleotides are TGTGCCAGCAGTTACTCTGCGGGATCTACCTCCGAGCAGTACTTC.

This clonotype was counted only a few times. The chain employs TRBV14 and TRBJ1-3; D remains unclear. Trimming shortened V by 0 bases and J by 5 bases, and 5 bases separated the two germline ends. The CDR3 is 13 residues long. Germline V gene lookup returns CDR1 SGHDN and CDR2 FVKESK. The CDR3 region has the DNA TGTGCCAGCAGCCAAGATCTGCGAAACACCATATATTTT. It translates to CASSQDLRNTIYF.

This clonotype has a count of ten or more. This chain links TRBV12-3 or TRBV12-4 with TRBJ2-7, with 8 bases that match TRBD1. V shed 1 base, J shed 9 bases, and the junction held 8 bases outside the gene matches. This CDR3 is 14 amino acids long. CDR3 loop: CASSLGQGFEGQYF. Written as DNA, the CDR3 is TGTGCCAGCAGTTTAGGACAGGGGTTCGAGGGGCAGTACTTC.

The chain has TRBV12-3 or TRBV12-4 and TRBJ2-1; TRBD2 is a possible D gene (6 bases). The V and J ends lost 4 bases and 11 bases respectively, with 12 bases between them. The CDR3 is 12 residues long. DNA of the CDR3: TGTGCCAGCAGTTCCGGCGGGGATAAGCAGTTCTTC. This sequence encodes CASSSGGDKQFF.

In its sample, this clonotype was seen many times. The chain combines TRBV6-1 with TRBJ1-4, with D hard to call. Per the germline V gene, CDR1 is MNHNS and CDR2 is SASEGT. V was cut by 4 bases and J by 0 bases, with 6 bases left in between. The CDR3 consists of 14 residues. The CDR3: CASSASATNEKLFF. The CDR3 DNA is TGTGCCAGCAGTGCCTCTGCAACTAATGAAAAACTGTTTTTT.

On this clonotype: A clone one base away is much larger, so this may be a read error. This chain connects TRBV29-1 to TRBJ2-5; no clear D gene. There are 10 residues in the CDR3. Germline CDR1 is SQVTM and CDR2 is ANQGSEA. V lost 4 bases to trimming and J lost 4 bases, with 4 bases between them. The DNA for the CDR3 is TGCAGCGTTGTTACAGAGACCCAGTACTTC. Its translation is CSVVTETQYF.

This clonotype was seen a few times. This chain links TRBV3-1 with TRBJ2-2; D remains unclear. CDR1 and CDR2 from the germline V gene are LGHDT and YNNKEL (reference sequence). Trimming took 1 base from V and 0 from J, leaving 15 bases between them. The length of the CDR3 is 18 residues. The CDR3 coding sequence is TGTGCCAGCAGCCAAGCGAAGTTTGGGGTTCCGAACACCGGGGAGCTGTTTTTT. Its protein is CASSQAKFGVPNTGELFF.

This clonotype came up many times. The chain carries TRBV5-1 and TRBJ2-1; D is possibly TRBD1 (7 bases). Germline V gene lookup returns CDR1 SGHRS and CDR2 YFSETQ. V lost 3 bases, J lost 9 bases, and 19 bases lay in between. The CDR3 contains 15 residues. The CDR3 loop reads CASSSRTGGPGEQFF. As DNA, the CDR3 is TGCGCCAGCAGCTCAAGGACAGGAGGGCCCGGTGAGCAGTTCTTC.

This clonotype was detected many times. CDR3 nucleotide sequence: TGTGCCACCAGCAGATCAGCCGGGTCACCCCTCCACTTT. Protein: CATSRSAGSPLHF. This chain connects TRBV15 to TRBJ1-6; unclear D gene. Germline CDR1 and CDR2: LNHNV and YYDKDF (reference sequence). This CDR3 is 13 amino acids long. The V and J ends lost 2 bases and 10 bases respectively, with 9 bases between them.